The rows below give T cell receptor beta chains drawn from one sample of a study of control samples from healthy donors and cancer patients. Sequenced by immunoSEQ multiplex PCR; TCRdb stores in-frame clones only, minus some. Here the sample spans around 190,000 clones, just over 90% being singletons. The sequencing input was blood. These receptors originate from a man aged 30 to 45 in good health. CDR3s leave out the opening cysteine and the closing phenylalanine or tryptophan. Fields, in order: J gene, CDR3 length, V gene, D gene, CDR3 protein. A D gene is named only where the DNA matches it firmly.

>TRBJ1-6|17|TRBV15|NA
ATSRISGRDSSYNSPLH
>TRBJ2-2|9|TRBV20-1|NA
SATRTGELF
>TRBJ1-1|8|TRBV29-1|NA
SAGQNEAF
>TRBJ1-5|13|TRBV6-1|NA
ASSEQGFGNQPQH
>TRBJ1-1|14|TRBV30|TRBD1
AWSPGWDRGNTEAF
>TRBJ2-1|11|TRBV11-2|NA
ASSLAAPAPQF
>TRBJ2-5|13|TRBV11-1|TRBD2
ASSSTGTSQETQY
>TRBJ1-3|14|TRBV6-6|NA
ASSYPWGEAGNTIY
>TRBJ1-6|12|TRBV12-5|NA
ASGLGTDNSPLH
>TRBJ2-1|13|TRBV3-1/TRBV3-2|TRBD2
ASSLPGLADNEQF
>TRBJ1-3|12|TRBV9|NA
ASSVAGFGNTIY
>TRBJ2-5|11|TRBV27|TRBD1
ASIGQGQETQY
>TRBJ1-4|12|TRBV6-2/TRBV6-3|NA
ASSRGLGDEKLF
>TRBJ2-5|14|TRBV28|NA
ASSLLAEGEWETQY